One sample yielded the 27 T cell receptor beta chains listed below, sequenced in a study of T cell responses to AZD1222 COVID-19 vaccine (dated by TCRdb to about 2021). This specimen's time point label, interpreted: about 28 days (+/-7) after the second vaccine dose. Receptor libraries were prepared by the immunoSEQ multiplex PCR assay. The source is immuneACCESS, and TCRdb retained only in-frame sequences with V and J called. Part of the clones is not carried over; for the studies checked, unresolved V genes explain less than half of this, and the remainder is unexplained. Recorded for this sample are fewer than 150,000 clones; roughly 92% of them occurred a single time. The ten largest account for about 10% of the sample. The sequenced sample was peripheral blood, obtained 28 days after the second AZD1222 dose. The source of these receptors is an adult who received the AZD1222 COVID-19 vaccine.

The chain couples TRBV3-1 (or the pseudogene TRBV3-2) to TRBJ1-2; D not certain. V was cut by 0 bases and J by 7 bases, with 6 bases left in between. Germline-derived CDR1 and CDR2 are LGHDT and YNNKEL (reference sequence). The CDR3 is 12 residues long. CDR3 nucleotide sequence: TGTGCCAGCAGCCAAGAAAACGGTGGCTACACCTTC. It encodes CASSQENGGYTF.

The chain is built from TRBV6-5 and TRBJ2-1, with D perhaps TRBD2 (6 bases). The CDR3 is 15 amino acids. Germline values: CDR1 MNHEY, CDR2 SVGAGI. Trimming took 6 bases from V and 3 from J, leaving 15 bases between them. CDR3 nucleotides: TGTGCCAGCAGCTACACCGGGAGATACTACAATGAGCAGTTCTTC. It specifies CASSYTGRYYNEQFF.

For this clone: One end of the junction is discordant with germline, which a read error may explain. This rearrangement joins TRBV11-2 to TRBJ1-1; a weak D match, TRBD1 (6 bases). The CDR3 is 13 amino acids. Germline CDR1 and CDR2: SGHAT and FQNNGV. CDR3 sequence reads: CASSATYRAESFF. In DNA, the CDR3 is TGTGCCAGCAGCGCCACTTACAGGGCTGAATCTTTCTTT.

The V and J genes are TRBV4-1 and TRBJ1-4, with unresolved D. The CDR3 runs to 16 residues. Trimming shortened V by 4 bases and J by 4 bases, and 16 bases separated the two germline ends. The V gene's germline CDR1 is MGHRA and CDR2 YSYEKL. The DNA for the CDR3 is TGCGCCAGCAGCCGTTACGAGTCTTTTGTTAATGAAAAACTGTTTTTT. Translated, it gives CASSRYESFVNEKLFF.

This rearrangement joins TRBV30 to TRBJ1-1; D is unclear. The CDR3 is 14 residues long. Germline V gene data show CDR1 as GTSNPN and CDR2 as SVGIG (reference sequence). CDR3 in amino acids: CAAAIRQMNTEAFF. The CDR3 DNA reads as TGTGCGGCAGCAATTAGGCAGATGAACACTGAAGCTTTCTTT.

The V gene is TRBV29-1, the J gene TRBJ1-5; a weak D match, TRBD1 (5 bases). Germline CDR1 reads SQVTM; CDR2 reads ANQGSEA. The V gene lost 6 bases and the J gene lost 2 bases, with 8 bases spanning the gap. This CDR3 has 12 residues. CDR3 amino acids: CSVGGGNQPQHF. DNA for the CDR3: TGCAGCGTGGGGGGGGGCAATCAGCCCCAGCATTTT.

The genes are TRBV18 and TRBJ1-1; unclear D gene. V gave up 5 bases and J gave up 3 bases, with 10 bases separating them. The V gene's germline CDR1 is KGHSH and CDR2 LQKENI. This CDR3 is built from 13 residues. The CDR3 is CASSSSVDTEAFF. The CDR3 DNA reads as TGTGCCAGCTCATCCAGTGTGGACACTGAAGCTTTCTTT.

CDR3 residues: CASSQKGQTYEQYF. In DNA, the CDR3 is TGTGCCAGCAGCCAAAAGGGACAGACCTACGAGCAGTACTTC. This rearrangement joins TRBV7-9 to TRBJ2-7; 7 bases are a match to TRBD1. Per germline, CDR1 SEHNR and CDR2 FQNEAQ (reference sequence). With 5 bases clipped from V and 2 bases from J, the junction kept 6 bases outside the gene matches. The CDR3 length is 14 residues.

This clone was seen only once. The chain employs TRBV4-1 and TRBJ1-2; 8 bases line up with TRBD1. From germline, CDR1 is MGHRA and CDR2 YSYEKL. The V and J ends lost 2 bases and 5 bases, in that order; junction bases with no gene match: 10. There are 16 residues in the CDR3. The CDR3 loop is CASSQPRTGRRYGYTF. CDR3 bases: TGCGCCAGCAGCCAACCAAGGACAGGGCGGCGTTATGGCTACACCTTC.

V usage is TRBV24-1 and J usage is TRBJ2-3; 7 nucleotides match TRBD2. Germline CDR1 KGHDR, CDR2 SFDVKD. The J segment lost 2 bases and the V segment lost 2 bases, leaving 3 bases of the junction unmatched. The CDR3 loop spans 15 amino acids. CDR3 in DNA: TGTGCCACCAGTGATTCCGCGGGAGACACAGATACGCAGTATTTT. Translated, it gives CATSDSAGDTDTQYF.

The chain carries TRBV5-1 and TRBJ1-1; no definite D call. V lost 4 bases and J lost 3, with 19 bases in between. Germline CDR1 SGHRS, CDR2 YFSETQ. CDR3 length equals 16 residues. The CDR3 is CASSPSLAVLDTEAFF. For the CDR3, the DNA is TGCGCCAGCAGCCCCTCCCTAGCCGTCTTGGACACTGAAGCTTTCTTT.

The chain uses TRBV24-1 and TRBJ2-2, with D perhaps assigned TRBD1 or TRBD2 (5 bases each). Germline CDR1 and CDR2: KGHDR and SFDVKD. Trimming took 2 bases from V and 6 from J, leaving 18 bases between them. The CDR3 spans 17 residues. DNA for the CDR3: TGTGCCACCAGTGATTCGAAAAGGGACCTTCCCCCCGGGGAGCTGTTTTTT. Translated: CATSDSKRDLPPGELFF.

The chain uses TRBV6-2 or TRBV6-3 and TRBJ1-2, with unresolved D. The CDR3 is 12 residues long. Trimming stripped 4 bases from V and 5 bases from J, with 8 bases between. Germline CDR1 is MNHEY and CDR2 is SVGEGT. The CDR3 reads CASSSTEYGYTF. The CDR3 DNA reads TGTGCCAGCAGTTCAACAGAATATGGCTACACCTTC.

The chain employs TRBV28 and TRBJ1-3; 7 bases line up with TRBD1. The CDR3 length is 14 residues. Losses at the gene ends were 5 bases for V and 5 bases for J; bases not matched to a gene: 6. From germline, CDR1 is MDHEN and CDR2 SYDVKM. This CDR3 is CASSHTGDRNTIYF. DNA of the CDR3: TGTGCCAGCAGTCACACAGGGGATCGAAACACCATATATTTT.

The gene calls are TRBV5-6 and TRBJ1-2; D is possibly TRBD1 (5 bases). This CDR3 comprises 14 residues. With 0 bases removed from V and 4 bases from J, the gap between germline ends came to 10 bases. The germline CDR1 and CDR2 sequences are SGHDT and YYEEEE. Written as DNA, the CDR3 is TGTGCCAGCAGCTTGGGACAGTCTATCTATGGCTACACCTTC. As protein: CASSLGQSIYGYTF.

The chain has TRBV7-2 and TRBJ1-6, with no clear D. The CDR3 is 15 amino acids. V was shortened by 4 bases and J by 0 bases, with 7 bases between the two germline ends. Per germline, CDR1 SGHTA and CDR2 FQGNSA. The DNA of the CDR3 is TGTGCCAGCAGCTCCGACAACTCCTATAATTCACCCCTCCACTTT. As protein: CASSSDNSYNSPLHF.

The genes are TRBV5-1 and TRBJ1-4, with TRBD1 matching 12 bases. CDR1 is SGHRS and CDR2 is YFSETQ in the germline V gene. CDR3 length: 14 amino acids. The V gene end was trimmed by 5 bases and the J gene end by 7 bases; junction bases not matched to a gene: 3. DNA for the CDR3: TGCGCCAGCAGGCCGGGACAGGGGGCTGAAAAACTGTTTTTT. Residues: CASRPGQGAEKLFF.

The V and J genes are TRBV7-9 and TRBJ2-7, with a tentative D call TRBD1 (5 bases). The V gene's germline CDR1 is SEHNR and CDR2 FQNEAQ (reference sequence). The CDR3 has 14 residues. The V end was cut by 5 bases, the J end by 3 bases, with 14 bases between. CDR3 coding DNA: TGTGCCAGCAGCCCAATTCACGACAGCTACGAGCAGTACGTC. Translated, it gives CASSPIHDSYEQYV.

The chain recombines TRBV10-3 with TRBJ2-3, with 9 bases lining up with TRBD2. From germline, CDR1 is ENHRY and CDR2 SYGVKD. J was trimmed by 4 bases and V by 8 bases; bases with no gene match: 10. The CDR3 is 15 residues long. The CDR3 is CAIRRGREGADTQYF. The CDR3, as DNA: TGTGCCATCCGACGGGGGCGGGAGGGGGCAGATACGCAGTATTTT.

This clone was seen only once. The CDR3 DNA follows: TGTGCCAGTAGTAACGACGGGAATCAGCCCCAGCATTTT. Protein product: CASSNDGNQPQHF. The chain uses TRBV19 and TRBJ1-5, with no clear D. The V gene lost 4 bases and the J gene lost 4 bases, with 8 bases spanning the gap. The germline CDR1 and CDR2 sequences are LNHDA and SQIVND (reference sequence). The CDR3 has 13 amino acids. Variable domain in full (rest from reference TRBV19 and TRBJ1-5): DGGITQSPKYLFRKEGQNVTLSCEQNLNHDAMYWYRQDPGQGLRLIYYSQIVNDFQKGDIAEGYSVSREKKESFPLTVTSAQKNPTAFYLCASSNDGNQPQHFGDGTRLSIL.

This clone occurred once. The CDR3 loop is CASSLTRTLGNTEAFF. CDR3 sequence (DNA): TGTGCCAGCAGCTTAACTAGGACCTTGGGGAACACTGAAGCTTTCTTT. The chain combines TRBV5-6 with TRBJ1-1; no clear D gene. This CDR3 has 16 residues. V lost 2 bases to trimming and J lost 1 base, with 15 bases between them. Germline V gene data show CDR1 as SGHDT and CDR2 as YYEEEE. Combining the CDR3 with reference TRBV5-6 and TRBJ1-1 gives the whole variable domain DAGVTQSPTHLIKTRGQQVTLRCSPKSGHDTVSWYQQALGQGPQFIFQYYEEEERQRGNFPDRFSGHQFPNYSSELNVNALLLGDSALYLCASSLTRTLGNTEAFFGQGTRLTVV.

CDR3 nucleotides: TGTGCCACCAGTGATATTGGACTAGCGGGGGAGAACACCGGGGAGCTGTTTTTT. Translated: CATSDIGLAGENTGELFF. The chain recombines TRBV24-1 with TRBJ2-2; 13 bases fit TRBD2. J gave up 1 base and V 3 bases, and 4 bases lay outside the gene matches. Germline V CDR1 and CDR2: KGHDR, SFDVKD. The CDR3 loop spans 18 amino acids.

V is TRBV7-2 and J is TRBJ1-2; tentatively, D is TRBD1 (6 bases). Germline loops: CDR1 SGHTA, CDR2 FQGNSA. The length of the CDR3 is 14 residues. V was trimmed by 3 bases and J by 8 bases, leaving 16 bases between them. The CDR3 protein is CASSLITGPGGYTF. The DNA of the CDR3 is TGTGCCAGCAGCTTGATCACAGGGCCGGGCGGCTACACCTTC.

The rearrangement uses TRBV6-2 or TRBV6-3 and TRBJ2-7, with 9 nucleotides matching TRBD2. Germline V CDR1 and CDR2: MNHEY, SVGEGT. V shed 0 bases and J 4 bases; nucleotides not matched to a gene: 13. This CDR3 has 18 amino acids. The CDR3: CASSYSSSLAGSSYEQYF. CDR3 nucleotide sequence: TGTGCCAGCAGTTACTCCTCCTCCCTAGCGGGAAGTTCTTACGAGCAGTACTTC.

This rearrangement joins TRBV6-5 to TRBJ1-5; TRBD1 matches at 10 bases. After removal of 7 bases from V and 6 bases from J, the junction contained 9 bases not matched to a gene. There are 15 residues in the CDR3. Germline V gene lookup returns CDR1 MNHEY and CDR2 SVGAGI. The CDR3 nucleotides are TGTGCCAGCACTTTAGACAGGGGGCACGGTCAGCCCCAGCATTTT. Translated: CASTLDRGHGQPQHF.

V usage is TRBV19 and J usage is TRBJ1-1; D is undetermined. CDR1 is LNHDA and CDR2 is SQIVND in the germline V gene (reference sequence). CDR3 length equals 17 residues. V was pared by 3 bases and J by 10 bases, with 27 bases between. The DNA of the CDR3 is TGTGCCAGTAGTATTCGTACGGCTCGATCGAGGGCCGAAGGAGCTTTCTTT. Translated: CASSIRTARSRAEGAFF. Filled out from reference TRBV19 and TRBJ1-1, the complete variable domain reads DGGITQSPKYLFRKEGQNVTLSCEQNLNHDAMYWYRQDPGQGLRLIYYSQIVNDFQKGDIAEGYSVSREKKESFPLTVTSAQKNPTAFYLCASSIRTARSRAEGAFFGQGTRLTVV.

The genes are TRBV10-3 and TRBJ2-5; D not resolved. In germline, CDR1 is ENHRY, CDR2 SYGVKD. V was cut by 6 bases and J by 1 base, with 9 bases left in between. The CDR3 loop spans 13 amino acids. The CDR3 DNA sequence: TGTGCCATCAGCCCGGGCATCCAAGAGACCCAGTACTTC. Protein sequence: CAISPGIQETQYF.